One and the same sample provided the 13 T cell receptor beta chains below, sequenced in a study of blood T cell repertoires in COVID-19. Generated by immunoSEQ multiplex PCR, the TCRdb table keeps only in-frame clones and is missing some. The data show about 55,000 clones, with about nine tenths seen just once and roughly 2.7% held by the top ten. Sequencing was performed on peripheral blood. These TCRs come from an older man with acute or convalescent COVID-19.

The chain uses TRBV3-1 (or the pseudogene TRBV3-2) and TRBJ2-7, with 8 bases fitting TRBD2. The J segment lost 9 bases and the V segment lost 0 bases, leaving 10 bases of the junction unmatched. Germline V lookup: CDR1 LGHDT, CDR2 YNNKEL (reference sequence). The length of the CDR3 is 15 residues. The CDR3 is CASSQDHGGGTRQYF. DNA of the CDR3: TGTGCCAGCAGCCAAGATCACGGCGGGGGGACGAGGCAGTACTTC.

The CDR3 bases are TGTGCCAGCAGCCCCACGCCCGGGACAGGGGATTACGAGCAGTACTTC. It translates to CASSPTPGTGDYEQYF. The V and J genes are TRBV6-2 or TRBV6-3 and TRBJ2-7, with 10 bases that match TRBD1. V lost 6 bases, J lost 4 bases, and 12 bases stayed unmatched. This CDR3 contains 16 residues. Germline values: CDR1 MNHEY, CDR2 SVGEGT.

The V call is TRBV7-9, the J call TRBJ1-1; the D gene is possibly TRBD1 (6 bases). The V gene's germline CDR1 is SEHNR and CDR2 FQNEAQ (reference sequence). The CDR3 is made up of 15 amino acids. V lost 1 base and J 7 bases, leaving 16 bases between the germline ends. CDR3 protein: CASSLEGVGAIEAFF. In nucleotides, the CDR3 is TGTGCCAGCAGCTTAGAGGGGGTGGGAGCTATTGAAGCTTTCTTT.

Only one count was recorded for this clone. This chain links TRBV7-3 with TRBJ2-7; 9 positions agree with TRBD1. Unmatched junction bases numbered 2, after V lost 2 bases and J lost 6 bases. The CDR3 has 13 residues. CDR1 is SGHTA and CDR2 is FQGTGA in the germline V gene. This CDR3 is CASSLYRGREQYF. CDR3 bases: TGTGCCAGCAGCTTATACAGGGGGCGCGAGCAGTACTTC.

The V call is TRBV6-6, the J call TRBJ1-3; D is undetermined. V lost 5 bases and J lost 0, with 14 bases in between. The CDR3 contains 16 residues. Per germline, CDR1 MNHNY and CDR2 SVGAGI (reference sequence). CDR3 coding DNA: TGTGCCAGCAGTCCAAACACTCGGGTCTCTGGAAACACCATATATTTT. Translation gives CASSPNTRVSGNTIYF.

J is TRBJ1-6 and V is TRBV12-3 or TRBV12-4; the D is unclear. This CDR3 comprises 13 residues. With 3 bases removed from V and 7 bases from J, the gap between germline ends came to 7 bases. In nucleotides, the CDR3 is TGTGCCAGCAGTTTTACAGACAATTCACCCCTCCACTTT. It translates to CASSFTDNSPLHF.

In this sample, this clone turned up once. The gene calls are TRBV5-1 and TRBJ2-5; 8 nucleotides agree with TRBD2. The length of the CDR3 is 16 residues. V was pared by 0 bases and J by 1 base, with 5 bases of the junction left unmatched. CDR1 SGHRS and CDR2 YFSETQ come from the germline V gene. The CDR3: CASSLEGLAGQETQYF. Here the CDR3 DNA reads TGCGCCAGCAGCTTGGAGGGGCTAGCGGGCCAAGAGACCCAGTACTTC.

The rearrangement links TRBV11-2 to TRBJ2-7; 7 bases are shared with TRBD1. This CDR3 contains 14 residues. The germline V gene has CDR1 SGHAT and CDR2 FQNNGV. With V trimmed by 5 bases and J by 3 bases, 7 bases remained unmatched. CDR3 protein: CASSVGQRRYEQYF. DNA of the CDR3: TGTGCCAGCAGCGTGGGACAGAGACGCTACGAGCAGTACTTC.

V is TRBV7-6 and J is TRBJ2-1, with 7 bases fitting TRBD2. The germline V gene has CDR1 SGHVS and CDR2 FNYEAQ. CDR3 length: 15 residues. J was trimmed by 4 bases and V by 1 base; bases with no gene match: 4. The CDR3 DNA sequence: TGTGCCAGCAGCTTAGGCGGGGGACCTTACAATGAGCAGTTCTTC. Its translation is CASSLGGGPYNEQFF. The full variable domain, completed using reference TRBV7-6 and TRBJ2-1, is GAGVSQSPRYKVTKRGQDVALRCDPISGHVSLYWYRQALGQGPEFLTYFNYEAQQDKSGLPNDRFSAERPEGSISTLTIQRTEQRDSAMYRCASSLGGGPYNEQFFGPGTRLTVL.

Comment on this clone: The junction and the germline gene differ at one end; a read error may be behind it. The genes are TRBV6-6 and TRBJ2-7; maybe TRBD2 (6 bases). This CDR3 is 12 amino acids long. From germline, CDR1 is MNHNY and CDR2 SVGAGI (reference sequence). CDR3 residues: CASSYSNGGPLF. The CDR3 DNA reads as TGTGCCAGCAGTTACTCGAACGGGGGACCCCTCTTC.

The gene calls are TRBV19 and TRBJ2-3, with a possible D match to TRBD2 (6 bases). With 3 bases removed from V and 1 base from J, the gap between germline ends came to 11 bases. CDR1 and CDR2 (germline): LNHDA, SQIVND (reference sequence). CDR3 length equals 15 residues. CDR3 sequence reads: CASSIGQRGTDTQYF. In DNA, the CDR3 is TGTGCCAGTAGTATTGGCCAGCGGGGCACAGATACGCAGTATTTT.

V and J are TRBV7-2 and TRBJ2-3, with 14 bases aligning to TRBD2. Germline trimming cut 5 bases from V and 1 base from J; bases unmatched to any gene: 5. The CDR3 runs 17 residues. CDR1 is SGHTA and CDR2 is FQGNSA in the germline V gene. This CDR3 is CASSPPGLAGGTDTQYF. CDR3 coding DNA: TGTGCCAGCAGCCCCCCGGGACTAGCGGGGGGCACAGATACGCAGTATTTT.

The chain joins TRBV27 to TRBJ1-2; 8 nucleotides align to TRBD1. Trimming at V came to 5 bases and at J to 0 bases, leaving 8 bases not matched to a gene. Germline values: CDR1 MNHEY, CDR2 SMNVEV (reference sequence). CDR3 size: 16 residues. The CDR3 nucleotides are TGTGCCAGCAGTCCGCCGGGACAGGCCGCTAACTATGGCTACACCTTC. This codes for CASSPPGQAANYGYTF.